The 6 T cell receptor beta chains below all came from one sample that was sequenced in a study of shared clonotypes between healthy human individuals. Terminally differentiated effector memory CD45RA+ cells were left out of the naive CD8 fraction, which was CD45RO-negative and positively selected for CCR7. Generated by immunoSEQ multiplex PCR, the TCRdb table keeps only in-frame clones and is missing some. This table holds about 600,000 clones, roughly 96% found once. The sequencing input was naive CD8+ T cells sorted from blood. The receptors come from a woman between 25 and 40 years old in good health.

The V call is TRBV4-1, the J call TRBJ2-2; TRBD2 matches 7 bases. The CDR3 is 15 amino acids. J lost 5 bases, V lost 1 base, and 4 bases had no gene match. Germline V gene data show CDR1 as MGHRA and CDR2 as YSYEKL. CDR3 DNA sequence: TGCGCCAGCAGCCAAGGAGCGGGGATTACCGGGGAGCTGTTTTTT. Protein product: CASSQGAGITGELFF.

As DNA, the CDR3 is TGCGCCAGCAACCTAGCGGGAGACGTCGAGCAGTACTTC. Translation gives CASNLAGDVEQYF. The gene calls are TRBV10-2 and TRBJ2-7; 10 positions agree with TRBD2. The germline V gene has CDR1 WSHSY and CDR2 SAAADI. V lost 7 bases and J lost 6; bases outside the gene matches: 6. There are 13 residues in the CDR3.

This clone was seen only once. This sequence joins TRBV2 and TRBJ2-1; TRBD2 might be the D (6 bases). This CDR3 comprises 17 residues. V was clipped by 6 bases and J by 6 bases, with 24 bases between them. Germline lookup yields CDR1 SNHLY and CDR2 FYNNEI. This chain's CDR3 is CASRGLSTSIKANEQFF. The CDR3 DNA sequence: TGTGCCAGCAGAGGGCTTAGTACTAGCATTAAGGCCAATGAGCAGTTCTTC.

The J gene is TRBJ1-2, the V gene TRBV19; D remains ambiguous. Germline assignment: CDR1 LNHDA and CDR2 SQIVND (reference sequence). The CDR3 is 13 amino acids. Trimming pared 6 bases from V and 6 bases from J, leaving 14 bases between. The DNA of the CDR3 is TGTGCCAGTAGCTTCGCAAGAAGGGATGGCTACACCTTC. Its protein product is CASSFARRDGYTF.

The CDR3, as DNA: TGTGCCAGCAGCTTGGATCGGGGACCGACAATCGACTCCTACGAGCAGTACTTC. Protein sequence: CASSLDRGPTIDSYEQYF. The V and J genes are TRBV5-4 and TRBJ2-7; D may correspond to TRBD1 or TRBD2 (5 bases each). Germline V lookup: CDR1 SGHNT, CDR2 YYREEE (reference sequence). CDR3 size: 18 residues. Trimming stripped 0 bases from V and 0 bases from J, with 19 bases between.

V is TRBV7-9 and J is TRBJ2-6; 8 positions match TRBD1. There are 16 residues in the CDR3. Germline values: CDR1 SEHNR, CDR2 FQNEAQ (reference sequence). The V segment lost 10 bases and the J segment 0 bases; nucleotides outside the gene matches: 8. CDR3 in amino acids: CATRGPMDSGANVLTF. CDR3 sequence (DNA): TGTGCCACCAGGGGGCCAATGGACTCTGGGGCCAACGTCCTGACTTTC.